This T cell receptor (beta chain) derives from a study of blood T cell repertoires in COVID-19. Study summary: Researchers got acute and convalescent COVID-19 samples from the United States, Italy and Spain. PBMCs, B-cell-depleted T cells, or T cells were the source of the cDNA or gDNA that made up the material.

As processed by the authors: Scientists estimated how many nucleated cells there were by amplifying reference gene primers. TCRdb keeps only in-frame clones here, not all; method: immunoSEQ multiplex PCR. V, J and clone size derive from that table, while D and trimming were established from the DNA sequence. The sample consists of about 410,000 clones, 80% to 90% of them appearing once. Germline assignment: CDR1 MNHEY and CDR2 SMNVEV (reference sequence). This CDR3 region has 11 residues. V lost 4 bases, J lost 4 bases, and 4 bases lay in between. This sequence was found in a woman in her thirties with active or convalescent COVID-19. Sequenced material: peripheral blood. This chain joins TRBV27 and TRBJ1-1; unclear D gene. The CDR3 DNA follows: TGTGCCAGCAGTTCCGGCACTGAAGCTTTCTTT. It yields the protein CASSSGTEAFF.